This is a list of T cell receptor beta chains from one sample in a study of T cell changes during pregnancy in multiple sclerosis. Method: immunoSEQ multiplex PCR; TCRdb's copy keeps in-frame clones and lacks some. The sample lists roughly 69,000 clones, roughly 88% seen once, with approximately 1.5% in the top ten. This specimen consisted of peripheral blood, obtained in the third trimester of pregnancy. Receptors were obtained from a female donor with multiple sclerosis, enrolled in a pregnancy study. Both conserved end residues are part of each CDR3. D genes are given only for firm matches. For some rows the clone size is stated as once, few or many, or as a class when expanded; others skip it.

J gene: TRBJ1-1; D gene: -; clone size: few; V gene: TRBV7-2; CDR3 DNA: TGTGCCAGCCATCTGTCTACGAACACTGAAGCTTTCTTT; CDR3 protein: CASHLSTNTEAFF
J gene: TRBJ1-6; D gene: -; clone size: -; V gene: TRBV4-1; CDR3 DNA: TGCGCCAGCAGCCAAGTTTACCAGGAGCGGAGGGGCCTTAATTCACCCCTCCACTTT; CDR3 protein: CASSQVYQERRGLNSPLHF
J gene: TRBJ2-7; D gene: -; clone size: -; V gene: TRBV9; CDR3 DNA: TGTGCCAGCAGCGTAGATCCAGGGATATCCTACGAGCAGTACTTC; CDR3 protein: CASSVDPGISYEQYF
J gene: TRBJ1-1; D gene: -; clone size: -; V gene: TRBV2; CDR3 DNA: TGTGCCAGCCACCAGGGTACGCCTGAAGCTTTCTTT; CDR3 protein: CASHQGTPEAFF
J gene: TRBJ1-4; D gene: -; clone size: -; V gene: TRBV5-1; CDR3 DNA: TGCGCCAGCAGCTTGGGACAGGTAGTTGGGGAAAAACTGTTTTTT; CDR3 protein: CASSLGQVVGEKLFF
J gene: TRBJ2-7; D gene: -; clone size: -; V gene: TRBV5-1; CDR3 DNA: TGCGCCAGCAGCTTGGGCGCAGGGATGATGAACGAGCAGTACTTC; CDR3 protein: CASSLGAGMMNEQYF
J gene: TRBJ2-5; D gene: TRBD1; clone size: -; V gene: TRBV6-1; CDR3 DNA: TGTGCCAGCAGTGAAGAATTAGGGACAGGGCATCTTCTCTGGGGGGAGCAAGAGACCCAGTACTTC; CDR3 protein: CASSEELGTGHLLWGEQETQYF
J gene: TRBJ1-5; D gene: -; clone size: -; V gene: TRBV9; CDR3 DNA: TGTGCCAGCAGCGTCGTTCTTTCTACTACACCGGGGTCGTGTAGCAATCAGCCCCAGCATTTT; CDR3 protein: CASSVVLSTTPGSCSNQPQHF
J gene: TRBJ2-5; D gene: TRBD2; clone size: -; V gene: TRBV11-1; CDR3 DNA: TGTGCCAGCAGCTTAGGTCTTAGCGGGGATGGGGAGACCCAGTACTTC; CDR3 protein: CASSLGLSGDGETQYF
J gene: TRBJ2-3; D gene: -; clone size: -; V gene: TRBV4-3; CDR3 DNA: TGCGCCAGCAGCCAAGATGCAGGTACGCGACAGTATTTT; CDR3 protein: CASSQDAGTRQYF
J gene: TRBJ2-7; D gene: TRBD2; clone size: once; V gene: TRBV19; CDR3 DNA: TGTGCCAGTAGCTCCGCCGGGGGGGGATGGATTGGCGAGCAGTACTTC; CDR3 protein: CASSSAGGGWIGEQYF
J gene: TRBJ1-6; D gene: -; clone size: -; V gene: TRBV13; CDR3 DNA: TGTGCCAGCAGCTTTGGAGGTGTGGGGAATTCACCCCTCCACTTT; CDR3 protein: CASSFGGVGNSPLHF
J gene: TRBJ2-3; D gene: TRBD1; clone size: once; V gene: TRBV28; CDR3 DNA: TGTGCCAGCAGTACCGGACAGGGCACAGATACGCAGTATTTT; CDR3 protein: CASSTGQGTDTQYF
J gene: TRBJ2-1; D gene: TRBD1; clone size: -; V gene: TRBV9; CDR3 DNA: TGTGCCAGCAGCGAGGGGCCGTTCGGGACAGGAAATGAGCAGTTCTTC; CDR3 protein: CASSEGPFGTGNEQFF
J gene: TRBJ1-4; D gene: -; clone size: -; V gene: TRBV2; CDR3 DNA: TGTGCCAGCAGTGGGGAGGGAGGTGAAAAACTGTTTTTT; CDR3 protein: CASSGEGGEKLFF
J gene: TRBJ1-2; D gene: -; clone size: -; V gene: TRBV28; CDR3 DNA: TGTGCCAGCAGTTTATCCCCTCGAGACGGGGGGGGATATGGCTACACCTTC; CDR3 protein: CASSLSPRDGGGYGYTF
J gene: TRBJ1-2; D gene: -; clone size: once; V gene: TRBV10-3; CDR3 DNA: TGTGCCATCAGTGTCGTCAGGACAACGAGCACCTCGAACTATGGCTACACCTTC; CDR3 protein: CAISVVRTTSTSNYGYTF